Following are 16 T cell receptor beta chains from one sample sequenced in a study of blood T cell repertoires in COVID-19. Method: immunoSEQ multiplex PCR; TCRdb's copy keeps in-frame clones and lacks some. The repertoire holds 150,000 to 200,000 clones, about 80% seen once, with around 6.9% in the top ten. Sequenced material: peripheral blood. All receptors derive from a human donor with acute or convalescent COVID-19. The donor label of this sample is uncertain.

The chain combines TRBV5-5 with TRBJ1-3; D may be TRBD1 (5 bases). The V end lost 1 base, the J end lost 0 bases, and 11 bases lay between the germline ends. This CDR3 has 16 amino acids. Germline CDR1 and CDR2: SGHKS and YYEKEE (reference sequence). In nucleotides, the CDR3 is TGTGCCAGCAGCTTGCGGGGGACGTACTCTGGAAACACCATATATTTT. It codes for CASSLRGTYSGNTIYF.

This clone was seen just once. The chain has TRBV5-8 and TRBJ2-3; TRBD2 is a possible D gene (6 bases). Germline loops: CDR1 SGHTS, CDR2 YDEGEE. V lost 0 bases, J lost 2 bases, and 13 bases lay in between. The CDR3 is 16 residues long. This chain's CDR3 is CASSLGTSLHTDTQYF. CDR3 in DNA: TGTGCCAGCAGCTTGGGTACTAGCCTCCACACAGATACGCAGTATTTT.

The gene calls are TRBV14 and TRBJ1-3; D might be TRBD1 (6 bases). In germline, CDR1 is SGHDN, CDR2 FVKESK. The CDR3 is made up of 15 amino acids. Trimming left V 3 bases short and J 0 bases short, with 9 bases between. The CDR3 loop is CASSHGGFSGNTIYF. DNA for the CDR3: TGTGCCAGCAGCCATGGGGGCTTCTCTGGAAACACCATATATTTT.

This clone appeared a single time. The chain joins TRBV27 to TRBJ2-1; 7 bases match TRBD2. Losses at the gene ends were 5 bases for V and 6 bases for J; bases not matched to a gene: 19. Looked up from germline, CDR1 is MNHEY and CDR2 is SMNVEV (reference sequence). The CDR3 extends over 18 amino acids. Written as DNA, the CDR3 is TGTGCCAGCAGTCCCCGACGGGGAGGGAACGTGATGGGCAATGAGCAGTTCTTC. Translation: CASSPRRGGNVMGNEQFF.

The chain recombines TRBV20-1 with TRBJ2-1, with TRBD2 identical over 9 bases. Trimming took 3 bases from V and 7 from J; bases not matched to a gene: 10. The CDR3 contains 15 residues. From germline, CDR1 is DFQATT and CDR2 SNEGSKA (reference sequence). CDR3 DNA sequence: TGCAGTGCTAGTCGGGGGACTAGCTCTTCAAATGAGCAGTTCTTC. It is translated as CSASRGTSSSNEQFF.

This chain links TRBV6-5 with TRBJ2-7, with 13 positions matching TRBD2. V was clipped by 4 bases and J by 6 bases; unmatched bases: 9. There are 16 residues in the CDR3. Germline CDR1 and CDR2: MNHEY and SVGAGI. CDR3 bases: TGTGCCAGCAGTTCGGGGACTAGCGGGGTCCTTCGCGAGCAGTACTTC. Protein: CASSSGTSGVLREQYF.

This chain connects TRBV5-1 to TRBJ1-1; TRBD1 aligns across 7 bases. V shed 4 bases, J shed 5 bases, and the junction held 11 bases outside the gene matches. CDR1 is SGHRS, CDR2 YFSETQ, per germline. The CDR3 length is 15 residues. The CDR3 loop is CASSLGQSIGTEAFF. CDR3 bases: TGCGCCAGCAGCCTGGGACAGTCAATCGGGACTGAAGCTTTCTTT.

V usage is TRBV6-5 and J usage is TRBJ1-1; D is perhaps TRBD1 (5 bases). Trimming cost V 7 bases and J 0 bases, with 9 bases left between them. The CDR3 contains 13 residues. Germline-derived CDR1 and CDR2 are MNHEY and SVGAGI. CDR3 nucleotide sequence: TGTGCCAGCACGGCCAGGGTGAACACTGAAGCTTTCTTT. Residues: CASTARVNTEAFF.

This sequence joins TRBV3-1 (or the pseudogene TRBV3-2) and TRBJ2-5; the D gene is possibly TRBD2 (6 bases). The J call may not be correct, given that the DNA end is closer to TRBJ2-7. Germline CDR1 LGHDT, CDR2 YNNKEL (reference sequence). CDR3 length: 15 residues. Here the CDR3 DNA reads TGTGCCAGCAGTGGAGGGACCTCGAGCTCCTACGAGCAGTACTTC. This sequence encodes CASSGGTSSSYEQYF.

The CDR3, as DNA: TGTGCCAGCAGACCTGGACAGGGTCCCACTGAAGCTTTCTTT. The encoded protein is CASRPGQGPTEAFF. The gene calls are TRBV5-4 and TRBJ1-1, with 8 bases fitting TRBD1. The germline V gene has CDR1 SGHNT and CDR2 YYREEE (reference sequence). There are 14 residues in the CDR3. J lost 4 bases, V lost 5 bases, and 7 bases had no gene match. The whole variable domain, filled in from reference TRBV5-4 and TRBJ1-1, reads ETGVTQSPTHLIKTRGQQVTLRCSSQSGHNTVSWYQQALGQGPQFIFQYYREEENGRGNFPPRFSGLQFPNYSSELNVNALELDDSALYLCASRPGQGPTEAFFGQGTRLTVV.

This clone came up once. The chain is built from TRBV11-2 and TRBJ2-5, with D unresolved. Germline-derived CDR1 and CDR2 are SGHAT and FQNNGV. Trimming left V 2 bases short and J 7 bases short, with 17 bases between. The CDR3 spans 15 residues. CDR3 residues: CASSLRLNPSGTQYF. As DNA, the CDR3 is TGTGCCAGCAGCTTACGATTGAACCCCTCGGGGACCCAGTACTTC.

V usage is TRBV5-8 and J usage is TRBJ2-3; D perhaps matches TRBD1 (6 bases). The germline gives CDR1 SGHTS, CDR2 YDEGEE. The CDR3 has 17 residues. V shed 7 bases and J shed 1 base, with 22 bases lying between them. The DNA of the CDR3 is TGTGCCAGCGGAGAGGGGGTTGAAAGCACACGCACAGATACGCAGTATTTT. This codes for CASGEGVESTRTDTQYF.

V and J are TRBV3-1 (or the pseudogene TRBV3-2) and TRBJ2-7; D perhaps matches TRBD2 (6 bases). V was pared by 4 bases and J by 6 bases, with 16 bases between. In germline, CDR1 is LGHDT, CDR2 YNNKEL (reference sequence). The CDR3 loop spans 14 amino acids. The CDR3 protein is CASSPRTGGGEQYF. The CDR3 coding sequence is TGTGCCAGCAGCCCCAGGACTGGGGGAGGCGAGCAGTACTTC.

The gene calls are TRBV24-1 and TRBJ2-1, with D possibly being TRBD2 (5 bases). Germline-derived CDR1 and CDR2 are KGHDR and SFDVKD. The CDR3 is 11 amino acids. Trimming stripped 6 bases from V and 10 bases from J, with 9 bases between. The CDR3: CATSLEEEQFF. In DNA form, the CDR3 reads TGTGCCACCAGTCTGGAGGAAGAGCAGTTCTTC.

V gene TRBV30 combines with J gene TRBJ1-5; D call uncertain. The germline gives CDR1 GTSNPN, CDR2 SVGIG (reference sequence). V gave up 3 bases and J gave up 5 bases, with 11 bases separating them. This CDR3 region has 13 residues. Here the CDR3 DNA reads TGTGCCTGGAGCGAAGAGATTGATCAGCCCCAGCATTTT. Translation gives CAWSEEIDQPQHF.

This chain connects TRBV7-2 to TRBJ1-2; maybe TRBD1 (5 bases). Germline V gives CDR1 SGHTA, CDR2 FQGNSA. The CDR3 length is 15 residues. V was cut by 2 bases and J by 0 bases, with 10 bases left in between. The CDR3 loop reads CASSLRGGANYGYTF. In DNA form, the CDR3 reads TGTGCCAGCAGCTTACGTGGAGGGGCTAACTATGGCTACACCTTC.